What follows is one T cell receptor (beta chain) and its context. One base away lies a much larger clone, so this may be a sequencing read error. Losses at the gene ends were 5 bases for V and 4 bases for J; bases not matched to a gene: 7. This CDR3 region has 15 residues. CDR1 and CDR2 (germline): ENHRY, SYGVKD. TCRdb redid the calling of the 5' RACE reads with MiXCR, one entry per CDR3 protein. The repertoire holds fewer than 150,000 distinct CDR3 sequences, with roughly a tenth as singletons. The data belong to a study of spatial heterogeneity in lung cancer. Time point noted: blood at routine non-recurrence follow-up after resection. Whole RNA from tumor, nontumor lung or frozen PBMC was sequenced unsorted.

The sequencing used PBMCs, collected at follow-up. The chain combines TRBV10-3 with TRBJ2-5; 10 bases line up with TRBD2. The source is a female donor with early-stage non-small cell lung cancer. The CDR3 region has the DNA TGTGCCATCAGTTCACTAGCGGGACCGCGAGAGACCCAGTACTTC. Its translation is CAISSLAGPRETQYF.